These T cell receptor beta chains were read from a single sample in a study of CD8+CD57+ T cells in acquired aplastic anemia. A single record per CDR3 protein comes from TCRdb applying MiXCR to the reads. The sample consists of approximately 57,000 distinct CDR3 sequences, roughly three fifths of them appearing once. Sequenced input: sorted CD4+, CD8+, or CD8+CD57+ T cells (not recorded which) from PBMCs. These receptors all stem from a human donor with aplastic anemia. Both conserved end residues are part of each CDR3. D genes are given only for firm matches. Not every row has a clone size; where given, it reads once, few, many or a size class.

D	V	J	size	DNA	CDR3
TRBD1	TRBV11-1	TRBJ1-2	once	TGTGCCACCCCGAGGGGACAGCACCCTAACTATGGCTACACCTTC	CATPRGQHPNYGYTF
-	TRBV20-1	TRBJ1-3	-	TGCAGTGCTACAGGGCCTACTAACGGAAACACCATATATTTT	CSATGPTNGNTIYF
-	TRBV10-2	TRBJ2-7	-	TGCGCCAGCAGTGAGTCCACTACCTACGAGCAGTACTTC	CASSESTTYEQYF
TRBD1	TRBV28	TRBJ2-7	-	TGTGCCAGCAGGACCGGGACAGGGGAGTCCTACGAGCAGTACTTC	CASRTGTGESYEQYF
-	TRBV4-1	TRBJ1-1	many	TGCGCCAGCAGCCAGTCGGACAGCACTGAAGCTTTCTTT	CASSQSDSTEAFF
TRBD1	TRBV20-1	TRBJ2-7	-	TGCAGTGCTAGAGTGGGACAGGGGTACGAGCAGTACTTC	CSARVGQGYEQYF
-	TRBV7-2	TRBJ2-7	-	TGTGCCAGCAGCCTAGTTGCAGTGGAGCAGTACTTC	CASSLVAVEQYF
-	TRBV7-2	TRBJ2-7	-	TGTGCCAGCAGCGGTAGTGGCGGCGAGCAGTACTTC	CASSGSGGEQYF
TRBD1	TRBV24-1	TRBJ1-1	-	TGTGCCACCAGTGATTCGCCGACAGGGCCCGCTGAAGCTTTCTTT	CATSDSPTGPAEAFF
-	TRBV27	TRBJ1-1	many	TGTGCCAGCAGGGGTCTCGGGGGGGACACTGAAGCTTTCTTT	CASRGLGGDTEAFF
-	TRBV2	TRBJ1-5	many	TGTGCCAGCAAACCTGGAGGGGGCAATCAGCCCCAGCATTTT	CASKPGGGNQPQHF
-	TRBV27	TRBJ2-1	-	TGTGCCAGCACCATAGGAGGGCACAATGAGCAGTTCTTC	CASTIGGHNEQFF
-	TRBV7-9	TRBJ2-7	-	TGTGCCAGCAGCCCCCGGGCCTACGAGCAGTACTTC	CASSPRAYEQYF
-	TRBV29-1	TRBJ1-1	-	TGCAGCGCCTCGTGGACAGAGGGCACTGAAGCTTTCTTT	CSASWTEGTEAFF
TRBD1	TRBV7-2	TRBJ1-2	-	TGTGCCAGCAGCTTAGGACAGGGGTCTGGCTACACCTTC	CASSLGQGSGYTF
TRBD2	TRBV10-3	TRBJ2-1	-	TGTGCCATCAGTGTCCGGCTAGCGGGGGGCGGTCCCTACAATGAGCAGTTCTTC	CAISVRLAGGGPYNEQFF
-	TRBV9	TRBJ2-3	many	TGTGCCAGCAGCGTAGACGGGGGCGGATATAGCACAGATACGCAGTATTTT	CASSVDGGGYSTDTQYF
TRBD1	TRBV19	TRBJ2-7	-	TGTGCCACCACGACAGGGGCCTACGAGCAGTACTTC	CATTTGAYEQYF
-	TRBV7-9	TRBJ2-5	many	TGTGCCAGCAGCTTTGGCCAAGAGACCCAGTACTTC	CASSFGQETQYF
TRBD1	TRBV25-1	TRBJ1-6	-	TGTGCCAGCAGTGGCCCCGGGACAGACTTCACACCCCTCCACTTT	CASSGPGTDFTPLHF
TRBD1	TRBV9	TRBJ2-7	-	TGTGCCAGCAGCCCACCAGGGACAGGCTACTACGAGCAGTACTTC	CASSPPGTGYYEQYF
-	TRBV7-8	TRBJ2-5	many	TGTGCCAGCAGTTTGAGACGGGGATTCAAAGAGACCCAGTACTTC	CASSLRRGFKETQYF
-	TRBV6-1	TRBJ1-1	many	TGTGCCAGCAGTGGGCTCTCACCGCGGGCTTTCTTT	CASSGLSPRAFF
TRBD1	TRBV7-9	TRBJ2-5	many	TGTGCCAGCAGCCTGGACAGGGGGAAGACCCAGTACTTC	CASSLDRGKTQYF
-	TRBV12-3/TRBV12-4	TRBJ1-2	-	TGTGCCAGCTCCAACGGGAGGCAGGGCAGTCACTATGGCTACACCTTC	CASSNGRQGSHYGYTF
-	TRBV7-8	TRBJ1-3	many	TGTGCCAGCAGCTTAGGGACTACTGGAAACACCATATATTTT	CASSLGTTGNTIYF
-	TRBV5-4	TRBJ1-1	many	TGTGCCAGCAGCTTGGACCAGCTTGAAGCTTTCTTT	CASSLDQLEAFF
-	TRBV29-1	TRBJ2-7	once	TGCAGCGTTGATGGGCTTGGGGGGCTGCCCTCCTACGAGCAGTACTTC	CSVDGLGGLPSYEQYF
TRBD2	TRBV10-3	TRBJ2-1	once	TGTGCCATCAGTGAGCTGTTAGCGGGGGGCCCCAATGAGCAGTTCTTC	CAISELLAGGPNEQFF
-	TRBV19	TRBJ1-5	-	TGTGCCAGTAGTGTTCAGTCGCTAGGTCAGCCCCAGCATTTT	CASSVQSLGQPQHF
-	TRBV7-9	TRBJ1-5	many	TGTGCCAGCAGCTTAGCGCTTGGGAATCAGCCCCAGCATTTT	CASSLALGNQPQHF
TRBD1	TRBV7-2	TRBJ1-1	-	TGTGCCAGCAGCTCCGGACAGGAGTTGAGCACTGAAGCTTTCTTT	CASSSGQELSTEAFF
-	TRBV15	TRBJ2-3	few	TGTGCCACCAGCAGTGAAGGGATAGCGGCCACAGATACGCGGTATTTT	CATSSEGIAATDTRYF
-	TRBV7-9	TRBJ1-1	many	TGTGCCAGCAGCCCGTTGAGAGGGAACACTGAAGCTTTCTTT	CASSPLRGNTEAFF
TRBD2	TRBV7-9	TRBJ2-5	-	TGTGCCAGCAGCCTAGCGGGGGCGTACCAAGAGACCCAGTACTTC	CASSLAGAYQETQYF
-	TRBV30	TRBJ2-1	many	TGTGCCTGGAGCCCCGACGGGGGACCATACAATGAGCAGTTCTTC	CAWSPDGGPYNEQFF
-	TRBV7-9	TRBJ2-5	-	TGTGCCAGCAGCCGGACTGAAGAGACCCAGTACTTC	CASSRTEETQYF
-	TRBV25-1	TRBJ1-3	once	TGTGCCAGCAGTGAATCAGGCTACCCTGGAAACACCATATATTTT	CASSESGYPGNTIYF
TRBD2	TRBV7-9	TRBJ2-7	once	TGTGCCAGCAGCCCCGGGGGGGGGGGCTCCTACGAGCAGTACTTC	CASSPGGGGSYEQYF
-	TRBV24-1	TRBJ1-5	many	TGTGCCACCAGTGAGCGGGGGGCTGGGCAGCCCCAGCATTTT	CATSERGAGQPQHF
TRBD2	TRBV15	TRBJ2-7	-	TGTGCCGCCAGCAGAGCAACGGGGGGGGCCTACGAGCAGTACTTC	CAASRATGGAYEQYF
-	TRBV11-1	TRBJ2-7	-	TGTGCCAGCAGCTCCGACAGCCCTATGTCTCCTCCCTACGAGCAGTACTTC	CASSSDSPMSPPYEQYF
-	TRBV2	TRBJ2-1	-	TGTGCCAGCATTAAGGACACCCCCTCCTACAATGAGCAGTTCTTC	CASIKDTPSYNEQFF
-	TRBV20-1	TRBJ2-7	-	TGCAGTGCTATTGGGACTGGTTACGAGCAGTACTTC	CSAIGTGYEQYF
-	TRBV29-1	TRBJ1-2	-	TGCAGCGTGGATAGCTATGGCTACACCTTC	CSVDSYGYTF
TRBD2	TRBV20-1	TRBJ2-6	-	TGCAGTGCTTCCCGCGGGGGCTCTGGGGCCAACGTCCTGACTTTC	CSASRGGSGANVLTF
-	TRBV29-1	TRBJ2-7	-	TGCAGCGTCAACCAGGGGGGGCCCGTGGCTTCTTTCGAGCAGTACTTC	CSVNQGGPVASFEQYF
-	TRBV3-1	TRBJ2-7	once	TGTACCAGCAGCCAAGTGGACACCGATGCAGAGCAGTACTTC	CTSSQVDTDAEQYF
TRBD1	TRBV10-3	TRBJ1-6	-	TGTGCCATCAGTGGAGACAGGGCCTCACCCCTCCACTTT	CAISGDRASPLHF
-	TRBV2	TRBJ1-6	-	TGTGCCAGCAGTGTGGGGCAGAATAATTCACCCCTCCACTTT	CASSVGQNNSPLHF
-	TRBV19	TRBJ1-1	many	TGTGCCAGTAGTAATCTGGGACTACGTGAAGCTTTCTTT	CASSNLGLREAFF